This T cell receptor beta chain was sequenced in a study of identical twins. Study results and caveats: For zero-insertion analyses, partial confounding could come from invariant MAIT and iNKT cells. Memory repertoires showed no such pattern, whereas abundant cord blood beta clonotypes carried fewer insertions. A cross-sectional statistical analysis, not follow-up of the same donors, supported the conclusions.

V shed 5 bases and J shed 5 bases, with 15 bases lying between them. The CDR3 contains 14 residues. Looked up from germline, CDR1 is MNHEY and CDR2 is SMNVEV (reference sequence). Template switching added a universal primer site; cDNA carried unique molecular identifiers. A single record per CDR3 protein comes from TCRdb applying MiXCR to the 5' RACE reads. The sample includes around 1.7 million distinct CDR3 sequences, around a third of them seen just once. Note on this clonotype: The antigen is not known.

The rearrangement uses TRBV27 and TRBJ1-1; a possible D gene is TRBD1 (6 bases). The receptor's source is a newborn girl in good health. Sequencing was carried out using cord blood. DNA of the CDR3: TGTGCCAGCAGTACAGGGTTAATGTGGACTGAAGCTTTCTTT. It codes for CASSTGLMWTEAFF.